This TCR beta chain came from a study of T cells in narcolepsy. Study summary: Healthy controls were enrolled alongside patients with narcolepsy type 1 or type 2. Whole-study findings and limits: Blood of same and different patients, but not healthy controls, reportedly held recurring autoreactive clonotypes.

Measured with immunoSEQ multiplex PCR; TCRdb has only the in-frame clones, and not every one. The table includes roughly 16,000 clones, roughly 87% detected once. Of note for this clone: Its specificity is unknown.

This clonotype was sampled from a human donor in good health. Sequencing was performed on memory (CD45RA-) CD4+ T cells from blood.

The CDR3 sequence is CASSFGQGRSEEQYF. The CDR3 DNA sequence: TGTGCCAGCTCATTTGGACAGGGCCGTTCCGAGGAGCAGTACTTC. The genes are TRBV18 and TRBJ2-5; TRBD1 matches at 8 bases. V trimming: 5 bases; J trimming: 11 bases; junction bases outside the gene matches: 16. CDR1 is KGHSH and CDR2 is LQKENI in the germline V gene. The CDR3 sequence is 15 residues long.